This TCR beta chain was profiled in a study of radiotherapy plus CTLA-4 blockade in lung cancer. Data came from immunoSEQ multiplex PCR; TCRdb stores just in-frame clones and leaves some out. The sample records fewer than 55,000 clones, approximately 81% being singletons. Germline CDR1 reads SNHLY; CDR2 reads FYNNEI. The CDR3 sequence is 16 residues long. Trimming stripped 5 bases from V and 0 bases from J, with 11 bases between. This sample comprised peripheral blood, obtained from a patient treated with radiotherapy plus ipilimumab. The gene calls are TRBV2 and TRBJ1-6; tentative D call: TRBD1 (6 bases). The clonotype comes from a human donor with non-small cell lung cancer whose response to radiotherapy plus ipilimumab could not be evaluated. CDR3 nucleotides: TGTGCCAGCAGTCGAGGACAGAGCTCCTATAATTCACCCCTCCACTTT. This encodes CASSRGQSSYNSPLHF.